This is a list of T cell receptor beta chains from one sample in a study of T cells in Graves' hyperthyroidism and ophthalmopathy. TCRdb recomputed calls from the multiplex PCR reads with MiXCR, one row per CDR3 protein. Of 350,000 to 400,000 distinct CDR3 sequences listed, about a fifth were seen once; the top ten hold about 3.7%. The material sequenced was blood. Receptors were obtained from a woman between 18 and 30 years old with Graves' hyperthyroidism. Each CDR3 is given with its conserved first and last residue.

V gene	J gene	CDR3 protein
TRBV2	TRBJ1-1	CASRSPPGHMNTEAFF
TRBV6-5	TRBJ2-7	CASSYRHRGASSYEQYF
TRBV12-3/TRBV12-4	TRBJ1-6	CASSLGGYSPLHF
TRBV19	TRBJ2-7	CASSSTSDGYEQYF
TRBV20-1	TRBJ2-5	CSGFSWGEETQYF
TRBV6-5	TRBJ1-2	CASSYSIPGRLYGYTF
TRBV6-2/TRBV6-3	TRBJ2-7	CASSYWQAPTYEQYF
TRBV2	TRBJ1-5	CASNPFPFYTNQPQHF
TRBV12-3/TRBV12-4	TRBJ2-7	CASSAGVTYEQYF
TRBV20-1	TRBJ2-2	CSARGLRGGRTGELFF